The present T cell receptor beta chain was sequenced within a study of blood T cell repertoires in COVID-19. For the study at large: T cells, B-cell-depleted T cells, or PBMCs supplied cDNA or gDNA.

Germline CDR1 is SGHTA and CDR2 is FQGTGA. The CDR3 contains 14 residues. On this clone: One end of the junction is discordant with germline, which a read error may explain.

Per the original data handling: Quantification of nucleated cells was approximated via reference gene primer amplification. Sequenced by immunoSEQ multiplex PCR; TCRdb stores in-frame clones only, minus some. The DNA gave D and trimming, while V, J and clone size come from that table. The sample comprises around 94,000 clones, approximately 83% of which are singletons, and approximately 6.8% rests with the top ten. The receptor was derived from a man between 60 and 70 years old with acute or convalescent COVID-19. The specimen sequenced was peripheral blood. J is TRBJ2-2 and V is TRBV7-3, with 7 bases matching TRBD1. The CDR3 sequence is CTSTPGGNTGELFF. In nucleotides, the CDR3 is TGTACCAGCACCCCAGGGGGGAACACCGGGGAGCTGTTTTTT.